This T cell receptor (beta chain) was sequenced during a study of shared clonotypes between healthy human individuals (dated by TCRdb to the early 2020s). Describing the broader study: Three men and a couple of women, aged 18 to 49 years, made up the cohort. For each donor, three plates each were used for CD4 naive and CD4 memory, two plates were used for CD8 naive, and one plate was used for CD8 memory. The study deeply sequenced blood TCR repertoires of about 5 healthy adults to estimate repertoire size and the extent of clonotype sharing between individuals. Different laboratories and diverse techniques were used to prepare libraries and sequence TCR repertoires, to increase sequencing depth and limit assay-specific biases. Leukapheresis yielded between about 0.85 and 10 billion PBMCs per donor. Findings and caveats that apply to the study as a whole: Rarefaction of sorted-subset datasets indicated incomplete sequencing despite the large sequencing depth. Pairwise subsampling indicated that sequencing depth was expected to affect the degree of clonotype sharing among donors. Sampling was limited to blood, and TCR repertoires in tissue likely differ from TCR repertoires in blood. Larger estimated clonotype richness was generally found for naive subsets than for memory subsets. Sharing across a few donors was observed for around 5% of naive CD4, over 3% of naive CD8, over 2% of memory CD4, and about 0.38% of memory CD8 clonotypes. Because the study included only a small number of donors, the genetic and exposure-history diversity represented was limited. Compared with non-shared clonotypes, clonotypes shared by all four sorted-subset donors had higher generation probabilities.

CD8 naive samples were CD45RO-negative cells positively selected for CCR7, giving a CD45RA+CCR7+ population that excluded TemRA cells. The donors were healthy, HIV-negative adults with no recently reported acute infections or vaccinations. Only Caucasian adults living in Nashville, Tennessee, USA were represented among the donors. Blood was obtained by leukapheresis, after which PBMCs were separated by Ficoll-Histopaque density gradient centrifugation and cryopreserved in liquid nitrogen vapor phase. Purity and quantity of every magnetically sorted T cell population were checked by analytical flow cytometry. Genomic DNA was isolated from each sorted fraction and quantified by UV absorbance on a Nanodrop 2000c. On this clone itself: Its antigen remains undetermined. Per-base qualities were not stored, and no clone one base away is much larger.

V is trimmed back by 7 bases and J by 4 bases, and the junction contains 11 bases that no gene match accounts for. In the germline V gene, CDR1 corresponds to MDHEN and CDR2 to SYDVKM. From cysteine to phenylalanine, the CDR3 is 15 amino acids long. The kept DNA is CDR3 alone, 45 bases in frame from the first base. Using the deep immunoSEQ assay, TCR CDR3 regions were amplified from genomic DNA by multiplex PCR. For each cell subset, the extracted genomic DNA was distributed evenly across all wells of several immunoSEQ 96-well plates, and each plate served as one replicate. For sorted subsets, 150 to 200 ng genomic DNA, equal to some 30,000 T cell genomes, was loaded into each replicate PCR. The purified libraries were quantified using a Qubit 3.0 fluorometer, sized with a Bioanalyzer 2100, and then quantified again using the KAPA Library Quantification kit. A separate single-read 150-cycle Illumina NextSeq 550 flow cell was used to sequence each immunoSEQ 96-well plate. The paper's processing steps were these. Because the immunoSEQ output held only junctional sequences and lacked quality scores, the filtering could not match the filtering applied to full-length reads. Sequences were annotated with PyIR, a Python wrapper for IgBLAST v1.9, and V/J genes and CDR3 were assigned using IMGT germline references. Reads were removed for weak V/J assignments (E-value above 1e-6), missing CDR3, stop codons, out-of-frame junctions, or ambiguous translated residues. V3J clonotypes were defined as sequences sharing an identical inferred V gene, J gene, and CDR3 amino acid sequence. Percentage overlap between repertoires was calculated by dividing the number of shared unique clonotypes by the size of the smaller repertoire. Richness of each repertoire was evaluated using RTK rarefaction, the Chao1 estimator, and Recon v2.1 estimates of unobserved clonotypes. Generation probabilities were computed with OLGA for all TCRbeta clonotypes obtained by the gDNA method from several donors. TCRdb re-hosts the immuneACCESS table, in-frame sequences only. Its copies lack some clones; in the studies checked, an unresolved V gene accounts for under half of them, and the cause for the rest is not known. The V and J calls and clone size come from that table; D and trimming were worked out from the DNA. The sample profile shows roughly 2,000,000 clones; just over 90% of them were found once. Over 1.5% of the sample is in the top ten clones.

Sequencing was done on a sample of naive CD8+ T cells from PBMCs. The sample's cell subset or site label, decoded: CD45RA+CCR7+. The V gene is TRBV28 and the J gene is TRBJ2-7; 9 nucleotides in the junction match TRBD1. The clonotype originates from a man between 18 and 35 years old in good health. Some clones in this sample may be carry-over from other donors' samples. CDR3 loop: CASNLQGAGVYEQYF. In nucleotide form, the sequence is TGTGCCAGCAACCTACAGGGGGCGGGGGTGTACGAGCAGTACTTC.